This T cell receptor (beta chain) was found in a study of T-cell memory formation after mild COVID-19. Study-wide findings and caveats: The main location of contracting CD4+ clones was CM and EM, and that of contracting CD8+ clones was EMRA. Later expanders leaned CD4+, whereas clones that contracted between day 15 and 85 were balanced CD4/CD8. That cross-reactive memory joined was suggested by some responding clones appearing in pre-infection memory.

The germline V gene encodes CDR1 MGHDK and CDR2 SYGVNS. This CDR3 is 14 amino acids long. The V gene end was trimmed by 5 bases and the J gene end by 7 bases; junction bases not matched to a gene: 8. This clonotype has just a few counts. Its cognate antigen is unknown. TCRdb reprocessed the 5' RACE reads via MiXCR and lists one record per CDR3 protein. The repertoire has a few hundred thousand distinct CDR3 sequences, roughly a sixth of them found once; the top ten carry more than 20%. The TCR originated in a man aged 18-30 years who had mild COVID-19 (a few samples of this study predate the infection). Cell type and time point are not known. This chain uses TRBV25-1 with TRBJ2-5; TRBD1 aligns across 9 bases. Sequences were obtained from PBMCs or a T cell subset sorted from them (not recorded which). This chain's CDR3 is CASSSRQGEGTQYF. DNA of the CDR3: TGTGCCAGCAGTTCCAGACAGGGGGAGGGGACCCAGTACTTC.